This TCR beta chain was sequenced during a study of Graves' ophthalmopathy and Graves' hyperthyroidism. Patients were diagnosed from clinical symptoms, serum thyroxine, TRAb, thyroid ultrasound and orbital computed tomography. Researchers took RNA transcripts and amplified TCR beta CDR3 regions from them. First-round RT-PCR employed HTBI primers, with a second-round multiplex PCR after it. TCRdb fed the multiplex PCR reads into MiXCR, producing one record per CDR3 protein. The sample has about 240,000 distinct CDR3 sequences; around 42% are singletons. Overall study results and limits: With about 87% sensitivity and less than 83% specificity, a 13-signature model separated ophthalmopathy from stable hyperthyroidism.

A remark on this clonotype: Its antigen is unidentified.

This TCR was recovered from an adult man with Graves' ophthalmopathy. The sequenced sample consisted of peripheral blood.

The CDR3 reads CASTRGQGVYEQYF. CDR3 DNA: TGTGCCAGCACCCGCGGGCAGGGAGTCTACGAGCAGTACTTC. The V gene is TRBV3-1, the J gene TRBJ2-7; D is possibly TRBD1 or TRBD2 (5 bases each). Germline loops: CDR1 LGHDT, CDR2 YNNKEL (reference sequence). The CDR3 consists of 14 residues. Trimming took 7 bases from V and 3 from J, leaving 16 bases between them.